This T cell receptor beta chain originates from a study of CD8+CD57+ T cells in acquired aplastic anemia. Background on the study: Sorted cells (CD4+ and CD8+) yielded DNA amounts that averaged about 3.1 ug.

CDR1 is KGHDR and CDR2 is SFDVKD in the germline V gene. The CDR3 is made up of 14 amino acids. Between the trimmed V and J ends, which lost 5 bases and 7 bases, there was a span of 13 bases. This clonotype appeared many times. Its antigen remains unknown. Sequencing was done on patients that had shown CD8+CD57+ cell expansion by flow cytometry. None of the patients had been given any therapy when their blood was sampled. Overall study findings and caveats: Significant differences in CD8+ Simpson's diversity were not observed between patients and controls. Overlapping CD8+ CDR3 repertoires of patients and controls contained 25 to 35 shared sequences.

Using genomic DNA as the template, TCR beta VDJ and CDR3 profiling was carried out. TCRdb analysed the reads with MiXCR anew, one entry per CDR3 protein. The sample contains some 160,000 distinct CDR3 sequences, around 48% of which appear only once. The chain is built from TRBV24-1 and TRBJ1-4; D call uncertain. The clonotype was recovered from a human donor with aplastic anemia. Sequenced input: sorted CD4+, CD8+, or CD8+CD57+ T cells (not recorded which) from PBMCs. CDR3 nucleotide sequence: TGTGCCACCAGTGGAGGCCGACGGAGTGAAAAACTGTTTTTT. Translating it yields CATSGGRRSEKLFF.